A selection of T cell receptor beta chains follows, all from one sample in a study of T cell repertoires in cytomegalovirus infection. Each CDR3 protein is one row after TCRdb ran MiXCR on the reads. The data show roughly 46,000 distinct CDR3 sequences, around 18% seen once. Antigens of these TCRs are unknown. Specimen: CD8+ T cells from cultured PBMCs, collected from culture after CMV antigen stimulation. All receptors come from a human donor in good health (CMV status not recorded). Some clones in this sample may be carry-over from other donors' samples. CDR3s include the opening cysteine and the closing phenylalanine or tryptophan. D genes are given only for firm matches. Size tells how often a clone was seen (once, few, many) or the class of an expanded clone, and some rows leave it out.

CDR3 length,D gene,clone size,J gene,V gene,CDR3 DNA,CDR3 protein
14,TRBD1,-,TRBJ2-7,TRBV30,TGTGCCTGGAGTCTAGGACAGGGTCCTTCTGGGGAGTACTTC,CAWSLGQGPSGEYF
14,-,-,TRBJ1-3,TRBV6-5,TGTGCCAGCAGAGTCAGGAGCTCTGGAAACACCATATATTTT,CASRVRSSGNTIYF
15,-,few,TRBJ1-3,TRBV5-1,TGCGCCAGCAGCTTGGATGGGGGTAGCGGAAACACCATATATTTT,CASSLDGGSGNTIYF
19,TRBD2,many,TRBJ2-2,TRBV7-2,TGTGCCAGCAGCTCCCCGACTAGCGGGAGCCGAACGAGCCCCGGGGAGCTGTTTTTT,CASSSPTSGSRTSPGELFF
15,-,few,TRBJ2-3,TRBV27,TGTGCCAGCAGTAAGGATAGTCGTAGCACAGATACGCAGTATTTT,CASSKDSRSTDTQYF
17,-,few,TRBJ2-1,TRBV19,TGTGCCAGTAGTTTAGCCCCCGGGACTTTTTCCCGTGGTGAGCAGTTCTTC,CASSLAPGTFSRGEQFF
11,-,many,TRBJ2-1,TRBV6-2/TRBV6-3,TGTGCCAGCAGCCCCCTGAATGAGCAGTTCTTC,CASSPLNEQFF
16,-,many,TRBJ2-7,TRBV7-9,TGTGCCAGCAGCTCGTTGGAGGTCTCTTTACACTACGAGCAGTACTTC,CASSSLEVSLHYEQYF
13,-,many,TRBJ2-1,TRBV19,TGTGCCAGTGGACTCCGCTCCTACAATGAGCAGTTCTTC,CASGLRSYNEQFF
15,TRBD2,-,TRBJ2-1,TRBV9,TGTGCCAGCAGCGTAATGGCGGGAGGATACAATGAGCAGTTCTTC,CASSVMAGGYNEQFF
24,TRBD1,-,TRBJ2-2,TRBV11-2,TGTGCCAGCATCTTTAGACGGGGGGACAGGGGGCGATCTCGTGGATCAGAGAACACTGGGGTGCTGTTTTTT,CASIFRRGDRGRSRGSENTGVLFF
15,TRBD1,many,TRBJ1-4,TRBV25-1,TGTGCCAGCAGTGCGACCCAGGGGGCGCGAGAAAAACTGTTTTTT,CASSATQGAREKLFF
16,TRBD2,many,TRBJ2-3,TRBV7-9,TGTGCCAGCAGCACAACGACGGGACTAGCCTCCGATACGCAGTATTTT,CASSTTTGLASDTQYF
16,-,-,TRBJ2-7,TRBV4-3,TGCGCCAGCAGCCAAGATCAGGAGGAACTAAACTACGAGCAGTACTTC,CASSQDQEELNYEQYF
11,-,-,TRBJ2-7,TRBV6-2/TRBV6-3,TGTGCCAGCAGCGGGTCTCTCGAGCAGTACTTC,CASSGSLEQYF
15,-,-,TRBJ2-7,TRBV27,TGTGCCAGCAGCAAAGGACTAACGAGCTCCTACGAGCAGTACTTC,CASSKGLTSSYEQYF
16,-,many,TRBJ2-3,TRBV28,TGTGCCAGCAGTCCGATACTCCCGGGAGATACAGATACGCAGTATTTT,CASSPILPGDTDTQYF
17,-,medium-sized,TRBJ2-1,TRBV7-9,TGTGCCAGCAGCTTTAGGACTACCAGCCCTTATTGGAATGGGCAGTTCTTC,CASSFRTTSPYWNGQFF
16,-,few,TRBJ1-5,TRBV28,TGTGCCAGCAGTTTTTTGATTCCGATTAGCAATCAGCCCCAGCATTTT,CASSFLIPISNQPQHF
12,-,once,TRBJ1-2,TRBV9,TGTGCCAGCAGCGTCTTGGGGCGTGGCTACACCTTC,CASSVLGRGYTF
17,TRBD2,few,TRBJ2-1,TRBV13,TGTGCCAGCAGCTTAGCACATACCGGACTAGTTAGGGATGAGCAGTTCTTC,CASSLAHTGLVRDEQFF
16,-,few,TRBJ2-2,TRBV7-9,TGTGCCAGCAGCCCAGCGACCTTTCTCACGACCGGGGAGCTGTTTTTT,CASSPATFLTTGELFF
17,TRBD1,-,TRBJ1-2,TRBV9,TGTGCCAGCAGCGTATCGACAGGGAGGTCCTCCAACTATGGCTACACCTTC,CASSVSTGRSSNYGYTF
15,TRBD2,many,TRBJ2-4,TRBV27,TGTGCCAGCAGTACCCGACTAGCCTCCAAAAACATTCAGTACTTC,CASSTRLASKNIQYF
13,-,-,TRBJ1-1,TRBV6-5,TGTGCCACCGCCGAGGCTCTGAACACTGAAGCTTTCTTT,CATAEALNTEAFF
14,-,-,TRBJ1-1,TRBV15,TGTGCCACCTGCGGGGGCCTCATGAACACTGAAGCTTTCTTT,CATCGGLMNTEAFF
13,-,once,TRBJ2-7,TRBV20-1,TGCAGTGCTAGAGAGGGTCACTCCTACGAGCAGTACTTC,CSAREGHSYEQYF
11,-,-,TRBJ2-1,TRBV19,TGTGCCAGTAGTATAGGGATGAATGAGTTCTTC,CASSIGMNEFF
15,TRBD1,many,TRBJ1-5,TRBV7-2,TGTGCCAGCAGCGAGGGACAGGGTGCGTATCAGCCCCAGCATTTT,CASSEGQGAYQPQHF
18,-,many,TRBJ2-4,TRBV7-8,TGTGCCAGCAGCTCCCCCCAGGCACAAAATTTAGCCAAAAACATTCAGTACTTC,CASSSPQAQNLAKNIQYF
14,-,many,TRBJ1-2,TRBV11-2,TGTGCCAGCAGCGCGGGGGGCACTAACTATGGCTACACCTTC,CASSAGGTNYGYTF
15,-,-,TRBJ1-2,TRBV27,TGTGCCAGCCACCCGGGACCGGGACAAAAATATGGCTACACCTTC,CASHPGPGQKYGYTF
13,-,-,TRBJ1-3,TRBV30,TGTGCCTGGGGTACAGGGTCTGGAAACACCATATATTTT,CAWGTGSGNTIYF
16,TRBD1,-,TRBJ1-5,TRBV19,TGTGCCAGTAGTCTGGACAGGGGGCTAAGGAATCAGCCCCAGCATTTT,CASSLDRGLRNQPQHF
13,-,-,TRBJ1-1,TRBV4-1,TGCGCCAGCAGCCAGGGGGGTAGCACTGAAGCTTTCTTT,CASSQGGSTEAFF
15,TRBD1,few,TRBJ2-3,TRBV19,TGTGCCAGTAGTATTCCCAGGGGGCGTAAGGATACGCAGTATTTT,CASSIPRGRKDTQYF
14,-,-,TRBJ2-5,TRBV27,TGTGCCAGCAGTGAGACGCAGTACCAAGAGACCCAGTACTTC,CASSETQYQETQYF
15,TRBD1,few,TRBJ1-2,TRBV7-9,TGTGCCAGCAGCGGCGGACAGGTGGCTAACTATGGCTACACCTTC,CASSGGQVANYGYTF
17,TRBD1,-,TRBJ1-1,TRBV14,TGTGCCAGCAGCCAGGGGACAGGGGTTGGCATGAACACTGAAGCTTTCTTT,CASSQGTGVGMNTEAFF
16,TRBD2,-,TRBJ2-2,TRBV13,TGTGCCAGCAGAACTAAGCGGGGGATAAACACCGGGGAGCTGTTTTTT,CASRTKRGINTGELFF
14,-,-,TRBJ2-3,TRBV2,TGTGCCAGCGTTAGGGCAGGGGGCACAGATACGCAGTATTTT,CASVRAGGTDTQYF
11,-,-,TRBJ1-1,TRBV4-2,TGTGCCAGCAGCCAGAAGAGTGAAGCTTTCTTT,CASSQKSEAFF
13,-,-,TRBJ2-5,TRBV19,TGTGCCAGTAGTTTCGGGGGTAGAGAGACCCAGTACTTC,CASSFGGRETQYF
18,-,few,TRBJ2-3,TRBV3-1,TGTGCCAGCAGCCAAGAGATACGGCGGGGGACAAGCACAGATACGCAGTATTTT,CASSQEIRRGTSTDTQYF
15,-,many,TRBJ2-5,TRBV12-3/TRBV12-4,TGTGCCAGCAGTTCCCACCCCAGGGGCGGGGAGACCCAGTACTTC,CASSSHPRGGETQYF
13,TRBD1,-,TRBJ1-1,TRBV4-3,TGCGCCAGCAGCCAGGAACAGGGGACTGAAGCTTTCTTT,CASSQEQGTEAFF
14,-,many,TRBJ2-7,TRBV7-6,TGTGCCAGCAGCTTAGGGAGTGAGACCTACGAGCAGTACTTC,CASSLGSETYEQYF
11,-,-,TRBJ2-7,TRBV25-1,TGTGCCAGCAGTGGCCTTTACGAGCAGTACTTC,CASSGLYEQYF
13,TRBD1,-,TRBJ2-7,TRBV9,TGTGCCAGCAGCCTCACAGGGGGCGGCGAGCAGTACTTC,CASSLTGGGEQYF
17,TRBD2,many,TRBJ2-3,TRBV12-3/TRBV12-4,TGTGCCAGCAGTTTCGGACTAGCGGGGGCTAGCACAGATACGCAGTATTTT,CASSFGLAGASTDTQYF
12,-,few,TRBJ2-1,TRBV12-5,TGTGCTAGTGGTTTGTGGGGGAATGAGCAGTTCTTC,CASGLWGNEQFF
16,TRBD2,-,TRBJ2-4,TRBV7-3,TGTGCCAGCAGCCCTAGCGGGGGGGCGGCCAAAAACATTCAGTACTTC,CASSPSGGAAKNIQYF
14,-,many,TRBJ1-2,TRBV7-9,TGTGCCAGCAGCTTCCCTCAGGGTTATCGGGGCTACACCTTC,CASSFPQGYRGYTF
14,-,-,TRBJ2-7,TRBV7-8,TGTGCCAGCAGCTCCCCGGCGGGGACCTACGAGCAGTACTTC,CASSSPAGTYEQYF